Each of the 13 T cell receptor beta chains below was sequenced from the same sample in a study of glioma-infiltrating T cells. Using RNA template, CDR3s of TCR alpha and beta were amplified with iRepertoire arm-PCR. TCRdb re-called the multiplex PCR reads with MiXCR, one entry per CDR3 protein. The data show roughly 200,000 distinct CDR3 sequences, with 25% to 35% seen just once and just over 20% held by the top ten. The sequencing sample was made of glioma tissue, nonneoplastic brain tissue, or PBMCs (not recorded which). These receptors were collected from a human donor with low-grade glioma or glioblastoma, undergoing nonglioma brain surgery, or in good health (not recorded which).

This clonotype was observed many times. The chain links TRBV4-1 to TRBJ2-7; TRBD2 agrees at 13 bases. The V gene's germline CDR1 is MGHRA and CDR2 YSYEKL. V gave up 2 bases and J gave up 2 bases; unmatched junction bases: 0. CDR3 length: 15 amino acids. The CDR3: CASSQTSGRAYEQYF. The CDR3 DNA sequence: TGCGCCAGCAGCCAAACTAGCGGGAGGGCCTACGAGCAGTACTTC.

This clonotype was seen repeatedly, ten times or more. This chain connects TRBV12-3 or TRBV12-4 to TRBJ1-2; D call uncertain. This CDR3 has 12 amino acids. V lost 6 bases to trimming and J lost 5 bases, with 10 bases between them. CDR3 sequence reads: CASRRTIYGYTF. The CDR3 bases are TGTGCCAGCAGACGGACGATTTATGGCTACACCTTC.

The sample holds many counts of this clonotype. The chain recombines TRBV6-2 or TRBV6-3 with TRBJ2-7; 7 bases map to TRBD1. With V trimmed by 7 bases and J by 6 bases, 9 bases remained unmatched. The CDR3 is 13 amino acids. The germline V gene has CDR1 MNHEY and CDR2 SVGEGT. Here the CDR3 DNA reads TGTGCCAGCACCGACAGGGCTTTCGGCGAGCAGTACTTC. Amino acids: CASTDRAFGEQYF.

This clonotype showed up many times. The chain combines TRBV27 with TRBJ2-1; 12 bases fit TRBD2. The CDR3 is made up of 14 amino acids. With 6 bases clipped from V and 6 bases from J, the junction kept 3 bases outside the gene matches. In germline, CDR1 is MNHEY, CDR2 SMNVEV (reference sequence). CDR3 sequence (DNA): TGTGCCAGCAGACCGGGACTAGCGGGCAATGAGCAGTTCTTC. Its protein is CASRPGLAGNEQFF.

This clonotype came up many times. This rearrangement joins TRBV7-2 to TRBJ2-1; tentative D call: TRBD2 (5 bases). The germline CDR1 and CDR2 sequences are SGHTA and FQGNSA. Trimming took 0 bases from V and 12 from J, leaving 15 bases between them. There are 14 residues in the CDR3. The CDR3 loop is CASSLALRGLAQFF. CDR3 in DNA: TGTGCCAGCAGCTTAGCGCTGAGAGGGTTGGCGCAGTTCTTC.

Of note for this clonotype: Likely a read error: the CDR3 ends without its conserved phenylalanine or tryptophan. The rearrangement uses TRBV4-1 and TRBJ2-7; TRBD1 might be the D (6 bases). Germline lookup yields CDR1 MGHRA and CDR2 YSYEKL. The CDR3 spans 15 residues. The V and J ends lost 1 base and 3 bases respectively, with 13 bases between them. CDR3 DNA: TGCGCCAGCAGCCAAGCGGCGACAGGAGGCTACGAGCAGTACTCC. Protein product: CASSQAATGGYEQYS.

This clonotype was counted ten times or more. The chain employs TRBV7-2 and TRBJ2-7, with a weak D call TRBD2 (7 bases). The V gene lost 6 bases and the J gene lost 2 bases, with 17 bases spanning the gap. The CDR3 extends over 15 amino acids. Germline CDR1 SGHTA, CDR2 FQGNSA. In DNA, the CDR3 is TGTGCCAGCAGTCTTCTGAGGGGGGGGGCCTACGAGCAGTACTTC. Translated, it gives CASSLLRGGAYEQYF.

The chain employs TRBV2 and TRBJ2-3, with 11 bases lining up with TRBD2. Germline V gene data show CDR1 as SNHLY and CDR2 as FYNNEI. CDR3 length equals 17 residues. V lost 5 bases and J lost 4; bases outside the gene matches: 11. The CDR3, as DNA: TGTGCCAGCAGTCTTAGCACTAGCGGGAGTGGCTCAGATACGCAGTATTTT. This sequence encodes CASSLSTSGSGSDTQYF. Together with reference TRBV2 and TRBJ2-3, the CDR3 gives the full variable domain: EPEVTQTPSHQVTQMGQEVILRCVPISNHLYFYWYRQILGQKVEFLVSFYNNEISEKSEIFDDQFSVERPDGSNFTLKIRSTKLEDSAMYFCASSLSTSGSGSDTQYFGPGTRLTVL.

The chain is built from TRBV7-9 and TRBJ2-7, with 16 bases aligning to TRBD2. Unmatched junction bases numbered 14, after V lost 5 bases and J lost 1 base. The CDR3 consists of 20 residues. Germline V gene data show CDR1 as SEHNR and CDR2 as FQNEAQ (reference sequence). This CDR3 is CASSPGPGLAGGHQSYEQYF. The CDR3 nucleotides read TGTGCCAGCAGCCCAGGACCGGGACTAGCGGGAGGGCATCAGTCCTACGAGCAGTACTTC.

This rearrangement joins TRBV20-1 to TRBJ1-1; no definite D call. The V gene lost 6 bases and the J gene lost 2 bases, with 16 bases spanning the gap. The CDR3 runs 14 residues. Germline loops: CDR1 DFQATT, CDR2 SNEGSKA (reference sequence). The CDR3 reads CSAKDHVSNTEAFF. CDR3 DNA sequence: TGCAGTGCGAAGGACCACGTATCAAACACTGAAGCTTTCTTT.

In the case of this clonotype: A clone one base away is much larger, so this may be a read error. The chain uses TRBV4-1 and TRBJ1-1, with D possibly TRBD1 on 5 matching bases. The CDR3 is 16 amino acids. CDR1 is MGHRA, CDR2 YSYEKL, per germline. V lost 4 bases to trimming and J lost 0 bases, with 15 bases between them. The chain's CDR3 is CASSPGGGWLNTEAFF. CDR3 sequence (DNA): TGCGCCAGCAGCCCTGGGGGGGGTTGGTTGAACACTGAAGCTTTCTTT.

This clonotype was seen repeatedly, ten times or more. This chain connects TRBV6-1 to TRBJ2-7; 12 positions agree with TRBD2. This CDR3 is 15 amino acids long. V trimming: 5 bases; J trimming: 3 bases; junction bases outside the gene matches: 5. Germline lookup yields CDR1 MNHNS and CDR2 SASEGT. The CDR3 bases are TGTGCCAGCAGTACACTAGCGGGAGGTCACTACGAGCAGTACTTC. Translated: CASSTLAGGHYEQYF.

This clonotype was counted many times. This rearrangement joins TRBV6-1 to TRBJ2-7; D gene ambiguous. This CDR3 is 15 amino acids long. Germline lookup yields CDR1 MNHNS and CDR2 SASEGT. Trimming removed 5 bases at V and 6 bases at J, with 20 bases between. This CDR3 reads CASSSLGNLGGEQYF. The CDR3 nucleotides read TGTGCCAGCAGTTCCCTAGGTAATCTAGGCGGCGAGCAGTACTTC.